Shown below are 22 T cell receptor beta chains from a single sample sequenced in a study of cytomegalovirus exposure and HLA in healthy donors. With 60 Vbeta and 13 Jbeta primers, the PCR was carried out. Assay: immunoSEQ multiplex PCR; the TCRdb copy retains only in-frame clones and omits some. This table holds around 150,000 clones, 70% to 85% found once. Specimen: PBMCs. Source of these receptors: a man between 25 and 39 years old in good health and CMV-seropositive.

This clone was seen a single time. V and J are TRBV30 and TRBJ2-1; D unresolved. The CDR3 has 14 residues. Germline values: CDR1 GTSNPN, CDR2 SVGIG (reference sequence). The V gene lost 0 bases and the J gene lost 0 bases, with 6 bases spanning the gap. The CDR3 spells CAWSVANSYNEQFF. CDR3 nucleotides: TGTGCCTGGAGTGTCGCGAACTCCTACAATGAGCAGTTCTTC.

This rearrangement joins TRBV5-4 to TRBJ2-7, with 8 bases aligning to TRBD2. The CDR3 is 16 residues long. Germline V lookup: CDR1 SGHNT, CDR2 YYREEE (reference sequence). Germline trimming cut 2 bases from V and 1 base from J; bases unmatched to any gene: 8. The CDR3 reads CASSFGAGATSYEQYF. The CDR3 DNA follows: TGTGCCAGCAGCTTTGGAGCGGGAGCGACTTCCTACGAGCAGTACTTC.

J is TRBJ1-3 and V is TRBV5-1; TRBD1 is a possible D gene (6 bases). CDR3 length: 14 residues. Per the germline V gene, CDR1 is SGHRS and CDR2 is YFSETQ. Trimming took off 3 bases at V and 0 bases at J, with 7 bases between the two ends. The CDR3 reads CASSWGRSGNTIYF. CDR3 DNA: TGCGCCAGCAGCTGGGGGCGCTCTGGAAACACCATATATTTT. Based on the CDR3 plus reference TRBV5-1 and TRBJ1-3, the full variable domain is KAGVTQTPRYLIKTRGQQVTLSCSPISGHRSVSWYQQTPGQGLQFLFEYFSETQRNKGNFPGRFSGRQFSNSRSEMNVSTLELGDSALYLCASSWGRSGNTIYFGEGSWLTVV.

The chain joins TRBV7-3 to TRBJ1-1; D unresolved. Trimming cost V 3 bases and J 1 base, with 12 bases left between them. The CDR3 totals 15 residues. Germline CDR1 and CDR2: SGHTA and FQGTGA. CDR3 nucleotides: TGTGCCAGCAGCTTGCTTCTCCAGGCGAACACTGAAGCTTTCTTT. It translates to CASSLLLQANTEAFF.

The CDR3: CASSFSEGNEQFF. The CDR3 DNA reads TGTGCCAGCAGCTTTTCCGAGGGCAATGAGCAGTTCTTC. The chain carries TRBV28 and TRBJ2-1, with a tentative D call TRBD2 (5 bases). V was clipped by 6 bases and J by 6 bases, with 12 bases between them. The CDR3 spans 13 residues. The germline V gene has CDR1 MDHEN and CDR2 SYDVKM.

This clone was seen a single time. This rearrangement joins TRBV5-6 to TRBJ2-2; TRBD2 matches at 10 bases. Germline V gene sequence: CDR1 SGHDT, CDR2 YYEEEE. CDR3 size: 18 residues. J gave up 2 bases and V 0 bases, and 7 bases lay outside the gene matches. In DNA form, the CDR3 reads TGTGCCAGCAGCTTGGCCAGGGGACTAGCGTTAAACACCGGGGAGCTGTTTTTT. This encodes CASSLARGLALNTGELFF.

This rearrangement joins TRBV28 to TRBJ2-3, with TRBD1 as a possible D gene (5 bases). Trimming took off 3 bases at V and 2 bases at J, with 6 bases between the two ends. The CDR3 is made up of 13 amino acids. Germline V gene data show CDR1 as MDHEN and CDR2 as SYDVKM. CDR3 in amino acids: CASSLTATDTQYF. The CDR3 bases are TGTGCCAGCAGTTTGACAGCCACAGATACGCAGTATTTT.

The J gene is TRBJ2-7, the V gene TRBV19; D possibly corresponds to TRBD2 (6 bases). This CDR3 is 16 amino acids long. V was cut by 6 bases and J by 3 bases, with 21 bases left in between. The germline V gene encodes CDR1 LNHDA and CDR2 SQIVND (reference sequence). CDR3 in amino acids: CASSPRGWAGGYEQYF. CDR3 bases: TGTGCCAGTAGCCCCCGGGGGTGGGCCGGCGGCTACGAGCAGTACTTC.

This chain connects TRBV7-8 to TRBJ2-5; tentative D call: TRBD2 (5 bases). The V and J ends lost 3 bases and 11 bases respectively, with 13 bases between them. The CDR3 is 12 amino acids. The germline gives CDR1 SGHVS, CDR2 FQNEAQ. The CDR3 DNA is TGTGCCAGCAGCTTTCCCAGTGGGGAGCAGTACTTC. Its translation: CASSFPSGEQYF.

The CDR3 DNA is TGTGCCAGCAGCAGAAGGACTAGCGGGGATCCCTACGAGCAGTACTTC. Encoded protein: CASSRRTSGDPYEQYF. The rearrangement links TRBV2 to TRBJ2-7; 12 nucleotides line up with TRBD2. J lost 2 bases, V lost 6 bases, and 8 bases had no gene match. Germline V gives CDR1 SNHLY, CDR2 FYNNEI. The CDR3 loop spans 16 amino acids. The full variable domain, rest sourced from reference TRBV2 and TRBJ2-7, is EPEVTQTPSHQVTQMGQEVILRCVPISNHLYFYWYRQILGQKVEFLVSFYNNEISEKSEIFDDQFSVERPDGSNFTLKIRSTKLEDSAMYFCASSRRTSGDPYEQYFGPGTRLTVT.

In DNA, the CDR3 is TGTGCCAGCAGCCAGCGGGGGGGTTGGACCGGGGAGCTGTTTTTT. It is translated as CASSQRGGWTGELFF. The V call is TRBV5-6, the J call TRBJ2-2; 10 bases align to TRBD2. Looked up from germline, CDR1 is SGHDT and CDR2 is YYEEEE. This CDR3 region has 15 residues. With V trimmed by 4 bases and J by 5 bases, 5 bases remained unmatched.

The CDR3, as DNA: TGTGCCAGCAGCCCCCGGGGATCCGGGACTAGCGGGAGGGCCGACAGGACCGGGGAGCTGTTTTTT. Amino acid sequence: CASSPRGSGTSGRADRTGELFF. The chain couples TRBV4-2 to TRBJ2-2; 16 bases agree with TRBD2. The germline gives CDR1 LGHNA, CDR2 YNFKEQ. This CDR3 has 22 residues. J lost 5 bases, V lost 4 bases, and 19 bases had no gene match.

With regard to this clone: Different DNA sequences within this sample yield the same CDR3. The chain combines TRBV7-9 with TRBJ1-1; maybe TRBD1 (5 bases). In germline, CDR1 is SEHNR, CDR2 FQNEAQ (reference sequence). CDR3 length: 14 amino acids. V was cut by 2 bases and J by 1 base, with 8 bases left in between. The CDR3 reads CASSLQGTNTEAFF. Written as DNA, the CDR3 is TGTGCCAGCAGCTTACAGGGTACGAACACTGAAGCTTTCTTT.

This clone has just a few counts. V usage is TRBV6-1 and J usage is TRBJ2-3; a possible D gene is TRBD1 (6 bases). In germline, CDR1 is MNHNS, CDR2 SASEGT. Trimming left V 7 bases short and J 3 bases short, with 17 bases between. The CDR3 covers 15 residues. CDR3 sequence reads: CASNSMAQGTDTQYF. In DNA, the CDR3 is TGTGCCAGCAATTCCATGGCCCAGGGGACAGATACGCAGTATTTT.

The V and J genes are TRBV7-2 and TRBJ1-6, with 9 positions matching TRBD1. Per the germline V gene, CDR1 is SGHTA and CDR2 is FQGNSA. CDR3 size: 14 residues. The ends lost 6 bases at V and 9 bases at J; junction bases unmatched: 6. The CDR3 loop is CASSPTTGGSPLHF. Written as DNA, the CDR3 is TGTGCCAGCAGTCCAACGACAGGGGGTTCACCCCTCCACTTT.

V is TRBV9 and J is TRBJ2-5; the match to TRBD2 covers 7 bases. Unmatched junction bases numbered 4, after V lost 0 bases and J lost 2 bases. CDR3 length equals 15 residues. Germline CDR1 SGDLS, CDR2 YYNGEE. CDR3 region: CASSVGGRGQETQYF. CDR3 bases: TGTGCCAGCAGCGTAGGAGGGAGGGGTCAAGAGACCCAGTACTTC.

The chain recombines TRBV19 with TRBJ2-3, with D maybe TRBD1 (6 bases). Trimming shortened V by 7 bases and J by 1 base, and 12 bases separated the two germline ends. The CDR3 sequence is 14 residues long. CDR1 is LNHDA, CDR2 SQIVND, per germline (reference sequence). The DNA of the CDR3 is TGTGCCAGTAATACAGGGTGGGGCACAGATACGCAGTATTTT. This codes for CASNTGWGTDTQYF.

V is TRBV6-1 and J is TRBJ1-4, with D perhaps matching TRBD1 (5 bases). The CDR3 is made up of 13 amino acids. V lost 6 bases and J lost 4, with 9 bases in between. Germline CDR1 MNHNS, CDR2 SASEGT. CDR3 sequence reads: CASSDSFNEKLFF. CDR3 nucleotides: TGTGCCAGCAGCGACAGCTTTAATGAAAAACTGTTTTTT.

The genes are TRBV9 and TRBJ2-1, with 7 bases fitting TRBD2. From germline, CDR1 is SGDLS and CDR2 YYNGEE. The CDR3 spans 16 residues. The V and J ends lost 1 base and 8 bases, in that order; junction bases with no gene match: 12. Here the CDR3 reads CASSVTAGALSDEQFF. The DNA for the CDR3 is TGTGCCAGCAGCGTAACTGCGGGAGCCCTTAGCGATGAGCAGTTCTTC. Complete variable domain (other parts from reference TRBV9 and TRBJ2-1): DSGVTQTPKHLITATGQRVTLRCSPRSGDLSVYWYQQSLDQGLQFLIQYYNGEERAKGNILERFSAQQFPDLHSELNLSSLELGDSALYFCASSVTAGALSDEQFFGPGTRLTVL.

This clone occurred a few times. The CDR3 here is CASSLPGAHQPQHF. In DNA, the CDR3 is TGTGCCAGCAGCTTACCAGGGGCCCATCAGCCCCAGCATTTT. The chain couples TRBV7-9 to TRBJ1-5; maybe TRBD1 (6 bases). This CDR3 spans 14 amino acids. CDR1 is SEHNR, CDR2 FQNEAQ, per germline (reference sequence). V lost 2 bases and J lost 5, with 10 bases in between. Looking up the rest from reference TRBV7-9 and TRBJ1-5 gives the full variable domain: DTGVSQNPRHKITKRGQNVTFRCDPISEHNRLYWYRQTLGQGPEFLTYFQNEAQLEKSRLLSDRFSAERPKGSFSTLEIQRTEQGDSAMYLCASSLPGAHQPQHFGDGTRLSIL.

The rearrangement links TRBV2 to TRBJ2-2, with D perhaps matching TRBD1 (5 bases). This CDR3 has 15 residues. Between the trimmed V and J ends, which lost 6 bases and 4 bases, there was a span of 15 bases. CDR1 is SNHLY and CDR2 is FYNNEI in the germline V gene. CDR3: CASSPRAPGTGELFF. The DNA for the CDR3 is TGTGCCAGCAGCCCCAGGGCGCCGGGCACCGGGGAGCTGTTTTTT. Filled out from reference TRBV2 and TRBJ2-2, the complete variable domain reads EPEVTQTPSHQVTQMGQEVILRCVPISNHLYFYWYRQILGQKVEFLVSFYNNEISEKSEIFDDQFSVERPDGSNFTLKIRSTKLEDSAMYFCASSPRAPGTGELFFGEGSRLTVL.

This clone has a handful of counts. This sequence joins TRBV5-5 and TRBJ1-5; TRBD1 matches at 7 bases. CDR1 and CDR2 from the germline V gene are SGHKS and YYEKEE (reference sequence). The CDR3 spans 15 residues. V lost 2 bases and J lost 4; bases outside the gene matches: 6. CDR3 loop: CASSFGTAINQPQHF. CDR3 DNA: TGTGCCAGCAGCTTCGGGACAGCTATTAATCAGCCCCAGCATTTT.